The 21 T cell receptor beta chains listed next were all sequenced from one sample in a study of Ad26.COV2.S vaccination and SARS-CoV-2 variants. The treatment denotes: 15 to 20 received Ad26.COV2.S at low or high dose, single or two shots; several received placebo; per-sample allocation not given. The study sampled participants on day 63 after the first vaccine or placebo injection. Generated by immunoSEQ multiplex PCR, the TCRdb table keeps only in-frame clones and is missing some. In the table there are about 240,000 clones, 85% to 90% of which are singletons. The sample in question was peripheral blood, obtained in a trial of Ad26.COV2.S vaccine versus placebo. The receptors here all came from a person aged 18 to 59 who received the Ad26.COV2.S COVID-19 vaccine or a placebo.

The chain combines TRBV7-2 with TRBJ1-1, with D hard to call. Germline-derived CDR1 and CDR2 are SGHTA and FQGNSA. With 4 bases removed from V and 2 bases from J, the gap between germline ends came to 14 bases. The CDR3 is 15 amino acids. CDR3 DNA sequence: TGTGCCAGCAGCTCTACTTCCGGGCCAAACACTGAAGCTTTCTTT. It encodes CASSSTSGPNTEAFF.

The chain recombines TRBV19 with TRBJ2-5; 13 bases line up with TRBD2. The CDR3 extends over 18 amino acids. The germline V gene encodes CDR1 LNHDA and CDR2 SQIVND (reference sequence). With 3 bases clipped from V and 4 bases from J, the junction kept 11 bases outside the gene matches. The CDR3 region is CASSMGTSGEPSRETQYF. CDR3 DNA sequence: TGTGCCAGTAGTATGGGGACTAGCGGGGAGCCCTCTCGAGAGACCCAGTACTTC.

CDR3 DNA: TGTGCCAGCAGCCTCCCGGGCGAGCAGTACTTC. Amino acid sequence: CASSLPGEQYF. The chain combines TRBV6-2 or TRBV6-3 with TRBJ2-7, with no clear D. V gave up 6 bases and J gave up 6 bases, with 9 bases separating them. The CDR3 consists of 11 residues. Germline V gene data show CDR1 as MNHEY and CDR2 as SVGEGT.

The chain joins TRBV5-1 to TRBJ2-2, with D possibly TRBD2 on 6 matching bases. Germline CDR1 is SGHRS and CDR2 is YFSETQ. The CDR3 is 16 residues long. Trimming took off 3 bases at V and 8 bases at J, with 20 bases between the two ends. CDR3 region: CASSWDSLGPPGELFF. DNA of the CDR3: TGCGCCAGCAGCTGGGACTCCCTCGGTCCTCCAGGGGAGCTGTTTTTT.

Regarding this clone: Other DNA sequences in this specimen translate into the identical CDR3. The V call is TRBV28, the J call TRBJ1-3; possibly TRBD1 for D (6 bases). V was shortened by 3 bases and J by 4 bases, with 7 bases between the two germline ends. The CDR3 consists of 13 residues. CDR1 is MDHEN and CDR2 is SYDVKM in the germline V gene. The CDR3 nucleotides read TGTGCCAGCAGTTTTAGGGGGGGAAACACCATATATTTT. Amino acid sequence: CASSFRGGNTIYF.

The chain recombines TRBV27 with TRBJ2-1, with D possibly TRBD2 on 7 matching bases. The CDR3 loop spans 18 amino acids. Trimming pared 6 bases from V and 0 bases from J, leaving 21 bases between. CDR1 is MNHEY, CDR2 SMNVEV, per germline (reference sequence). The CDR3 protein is CASSWRGPRTSSYNEQFF. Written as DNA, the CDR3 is TGTGCCAGCAGCTGGCGGGGGCCTCGAACGAGCTCCTACAATGAGCAGTTCTTC.

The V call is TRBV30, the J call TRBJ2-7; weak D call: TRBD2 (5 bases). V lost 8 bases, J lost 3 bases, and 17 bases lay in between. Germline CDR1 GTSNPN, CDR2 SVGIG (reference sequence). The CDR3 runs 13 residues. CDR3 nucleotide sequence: TGTGCCGTGGCAATCGGCGCGGGCTACGAGCAGTACTTC. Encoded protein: CAVAIGAGYEQYF.

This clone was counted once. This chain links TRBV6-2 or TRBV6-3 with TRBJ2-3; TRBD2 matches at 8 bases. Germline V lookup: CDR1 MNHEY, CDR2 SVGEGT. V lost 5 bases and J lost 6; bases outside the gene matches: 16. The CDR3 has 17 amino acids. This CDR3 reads CASSPGLAGFGSDTQYF. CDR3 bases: TGTGCCAGCAGTCCAGGACTAGCCGGGTTCGGGTCCGATACGCAGTATTTT.

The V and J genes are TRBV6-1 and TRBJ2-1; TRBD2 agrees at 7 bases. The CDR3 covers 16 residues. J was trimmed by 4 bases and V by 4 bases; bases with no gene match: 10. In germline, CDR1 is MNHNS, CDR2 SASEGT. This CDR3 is CASSVQASGPYNEQFF. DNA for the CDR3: TGTGCCAGCAGTGTGCAGGCTAGCGGACCGTACAATGAGCAGTTCTTC.

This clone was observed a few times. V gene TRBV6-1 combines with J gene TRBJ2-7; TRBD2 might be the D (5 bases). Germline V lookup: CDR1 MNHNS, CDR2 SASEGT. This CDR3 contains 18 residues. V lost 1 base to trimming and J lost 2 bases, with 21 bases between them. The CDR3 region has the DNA TGTGCCAGCAGTGAAGTATTAAGCGGCGCTGGGAGCCCCTACGAGCAGTACTTC. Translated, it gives CASSEVLSGAGSPYEQYF.

The CDR3 DNA is TGTGCCAGCAGCCCATACAGGGGTACCCCAGATACGCAGTATTTT. Residues: CASSPYRGTPDTQYF. The genes are TRBV7-9 and TRBJ2-3; 7 nucleotides agree with TRBD1. V lost 5 bases, J lost 4 bases, and 9 bases stayed unmatched. This CDR3 is built from 15 residues. From germline, CDR1 is SEHNR and CDR2 FQNEAQ (reference sequence).

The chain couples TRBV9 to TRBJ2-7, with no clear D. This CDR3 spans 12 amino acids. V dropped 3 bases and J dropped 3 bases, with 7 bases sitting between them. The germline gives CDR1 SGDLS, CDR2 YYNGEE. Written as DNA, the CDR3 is TGTGCCAGCAGCGCGGACGACTACGAGCAGTACTTC. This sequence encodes CASSADDYEQYF. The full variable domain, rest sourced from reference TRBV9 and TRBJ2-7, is DSGVTQTPKHLITATGQRVTLRCSPRSGDLSVYWYQQSLDQGLQFLIQYYNGEERAKGNILERFSAQQFPDLHSELNLSSLELGDSALYFCASSADDYEQYFGPGTRLTVT.

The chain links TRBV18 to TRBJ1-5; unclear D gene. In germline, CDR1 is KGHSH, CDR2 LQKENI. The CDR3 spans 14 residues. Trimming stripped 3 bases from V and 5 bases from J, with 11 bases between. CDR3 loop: CASSPMAFDQPQHF. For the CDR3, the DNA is TGTGCCAGCTCACCGATGGCATTCGATCAGCCCCAGCATTTT.

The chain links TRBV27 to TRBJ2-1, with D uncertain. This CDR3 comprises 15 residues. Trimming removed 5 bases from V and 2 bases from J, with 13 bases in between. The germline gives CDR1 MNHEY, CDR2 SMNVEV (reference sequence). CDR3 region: CASSPRTPPYNEQFF. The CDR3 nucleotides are TGTGCCAGCAGTCCCCGGACGCCACCCTACAATGAGCAGTTCTTC.

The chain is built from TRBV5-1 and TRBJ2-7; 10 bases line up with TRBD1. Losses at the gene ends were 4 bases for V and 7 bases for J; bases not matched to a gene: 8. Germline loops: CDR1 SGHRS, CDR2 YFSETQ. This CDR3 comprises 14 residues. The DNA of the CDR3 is TGCGCCAGCAGCGTTAGGACAGGGGGAGGTGAGCAGTACTTC. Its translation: CASSVRTGGGEQYF.

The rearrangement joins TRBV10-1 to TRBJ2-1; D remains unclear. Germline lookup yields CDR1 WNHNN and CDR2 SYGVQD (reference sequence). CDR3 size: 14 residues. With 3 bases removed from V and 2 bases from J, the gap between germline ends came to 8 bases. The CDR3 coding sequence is TGCGCCAGCAGTGACTACAGAGCCTACAATGAGCAGTTCTTC. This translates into CASSDYRAYNEQFF.

In DNA form, the CDR3 reads TGTGCCATCTCCGATCGACTTTGGACTAGCGACTACGAGCAGTACTTC. Translated: CAISDRLWTSDYEQYF. The rearrangement joins TRBV10-3 to TRBJ2-7; 9 bases align to TRBD2. J gave up 3 bases and V 8 bases, and 14 bases lay outside the gene matches. Germline V gene sequence: CDR1 ENHRY, CDR2 SYGVKD. The CDR3 has 16 amino acids.

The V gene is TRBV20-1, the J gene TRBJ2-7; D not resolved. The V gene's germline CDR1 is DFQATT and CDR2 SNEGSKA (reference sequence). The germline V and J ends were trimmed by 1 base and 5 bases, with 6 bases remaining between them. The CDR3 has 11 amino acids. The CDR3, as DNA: TGCAGTGCTAGAGTTGCCGACGAGCAGTACTTC. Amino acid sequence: CSARVADEQYF.

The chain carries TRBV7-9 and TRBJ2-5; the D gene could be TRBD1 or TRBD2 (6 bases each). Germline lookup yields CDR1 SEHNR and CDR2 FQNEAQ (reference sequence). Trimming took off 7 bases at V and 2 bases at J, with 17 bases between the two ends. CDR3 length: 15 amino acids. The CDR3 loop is CASTPYVGGQETQYF. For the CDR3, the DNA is TGTGCCAGCACCCCCTATGTAGGGGGGCAAGAGACCCAGTACTTC.

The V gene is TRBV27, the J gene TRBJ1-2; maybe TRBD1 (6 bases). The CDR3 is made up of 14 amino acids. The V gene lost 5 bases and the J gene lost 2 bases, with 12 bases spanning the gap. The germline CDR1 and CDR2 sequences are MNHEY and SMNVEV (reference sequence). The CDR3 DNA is TGTGCCAGCAGTAGGGGACAAATAAACTATGGCTACACCTTC. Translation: CASSRGQINYGYTF.

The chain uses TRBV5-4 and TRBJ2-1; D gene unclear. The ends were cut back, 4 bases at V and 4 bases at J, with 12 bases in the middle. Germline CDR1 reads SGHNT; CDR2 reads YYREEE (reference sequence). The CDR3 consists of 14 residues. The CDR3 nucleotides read TGTGCCAGCAGCCCCCGAACAGCGTACAATGAGCAGTTCTTC. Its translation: CASSPRTAYNEQFF.